This T cell receptor beta chain was captured by sequencing in a study of siplizumab effects on memory and regulatory T cells. Turning to this clone: Its matching antigen is unknown.

The data were produced by immunoSEQ multiplex PCR, yet TCRdb's version contains in-frame clones alone and is incomplete. The table lists 85,000 to 130,000 clones, 80% to 95% of them singletons. Whole-study findings and limits: Greater diversity than memory cells seemed evident in naive T cells, which also appeared to be major alloresponse contributors.

Germline loops: CDR1 DFQATT, CDR2 SNEGSKA (reference sequence). CDR3 length: 11 residues. Trimming cost V 6 bases and J 6 bases, with 9 bases left between them. V is TRBV20-1 and J is TRBJ2-1; possible D gene TRBD2, 6 bases. The sample comprised CD4+ T cells sorted from blood. The TCR was taken from a human donor in good health. Some clones in this sample may be carry-over from other donors' samples. This chain's CDR3 is CSAMTSNEQFF. The CDR3 coding sequence is TGCAGTGCCATGACTAGCAATGAGCAGTTCTTC.